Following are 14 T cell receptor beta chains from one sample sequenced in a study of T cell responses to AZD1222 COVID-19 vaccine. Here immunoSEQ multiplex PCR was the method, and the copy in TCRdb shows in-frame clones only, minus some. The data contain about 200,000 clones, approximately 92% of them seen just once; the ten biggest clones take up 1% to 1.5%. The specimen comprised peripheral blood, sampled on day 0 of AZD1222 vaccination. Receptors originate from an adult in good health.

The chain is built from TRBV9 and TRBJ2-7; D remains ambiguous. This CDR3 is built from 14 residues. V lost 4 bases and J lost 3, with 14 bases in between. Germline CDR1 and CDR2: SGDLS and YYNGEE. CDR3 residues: CASSPLTESYEQYF. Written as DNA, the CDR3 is TGTGCCAGCAGCCCTCTTACTGAGAGCTACGAGCAGTACTTC.

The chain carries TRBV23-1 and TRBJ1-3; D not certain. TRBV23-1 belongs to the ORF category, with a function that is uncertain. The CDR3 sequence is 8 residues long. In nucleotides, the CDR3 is TGCGCTGGAAACACCATATATTTT. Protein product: CAGNTIYF.

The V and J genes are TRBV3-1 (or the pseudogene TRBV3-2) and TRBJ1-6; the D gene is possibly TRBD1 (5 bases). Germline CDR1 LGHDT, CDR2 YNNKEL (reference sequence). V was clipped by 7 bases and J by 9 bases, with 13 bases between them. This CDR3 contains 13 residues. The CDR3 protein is CASTVGGGSPLHF. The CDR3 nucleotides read TGTGCCAGCACCGTCGGTGGGGGTTCACCCCTCCACTTT.

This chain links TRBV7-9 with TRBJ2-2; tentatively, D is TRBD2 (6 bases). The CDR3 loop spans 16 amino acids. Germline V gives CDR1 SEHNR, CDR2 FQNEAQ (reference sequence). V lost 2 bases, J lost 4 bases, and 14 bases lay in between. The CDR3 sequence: CASSLTPAEGTGELFF. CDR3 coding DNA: TGTGCCAGCAGCTTAACCCCCGCGGAGGGCACCGGGGAGCTGTTTTTT.

CDR3 protein: CASSSWAGGSTEAFF. For the CDR3, the DNA is TGTGCCAGCAGCTCGTGGGCGGGAGGGAGCACTGAAGCTTTCTTT. This chain connects TRBV7-3 to TRBJ1-1; no clear D gene. Germline V lookup: CDR1 SGHTA, CDR2 FQGTGA. V was cut by 4 bases and J by 4 bases, with 16 bases left in between. The CDR3 runs 15 residues.

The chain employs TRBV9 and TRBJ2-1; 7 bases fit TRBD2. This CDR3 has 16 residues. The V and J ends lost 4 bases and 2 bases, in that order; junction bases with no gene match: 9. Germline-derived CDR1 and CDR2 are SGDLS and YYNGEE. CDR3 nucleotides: TGTGCCAGCAGCCCCCGCGGTGCGGGGGCCTACAATGAGCAGTTCTTC. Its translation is CASSPRGAGAYNEQFF. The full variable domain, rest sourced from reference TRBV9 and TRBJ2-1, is DSGVTQTPKHLITATGQRVTLRCSPRSGDLSVYWYQQSLDQGLQFLIQYYNGEERAKGNILERFSAQQFPDLHSELNLSSLELGDSALYFCASSPRGAGAYNEQFFGPGTRLTVL.

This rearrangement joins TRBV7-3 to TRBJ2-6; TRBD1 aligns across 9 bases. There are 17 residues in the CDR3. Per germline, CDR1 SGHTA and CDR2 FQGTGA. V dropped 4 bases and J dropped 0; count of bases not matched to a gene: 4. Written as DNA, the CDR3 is TGTGCCAGCAGCTCCACAGGGGGCGCCTCTGGGGCCAACGTCCTGACTTTC. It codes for CASSSTGGASGANVLTF.

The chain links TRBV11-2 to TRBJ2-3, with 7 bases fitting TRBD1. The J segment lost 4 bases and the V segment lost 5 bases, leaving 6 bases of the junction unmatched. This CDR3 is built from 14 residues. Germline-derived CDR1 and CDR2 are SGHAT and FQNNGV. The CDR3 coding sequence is TGTGCCAGCAGCGAGACAGGGCGGTCAGATACGCAGTATTTT. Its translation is CASSETGRSDTQYF.

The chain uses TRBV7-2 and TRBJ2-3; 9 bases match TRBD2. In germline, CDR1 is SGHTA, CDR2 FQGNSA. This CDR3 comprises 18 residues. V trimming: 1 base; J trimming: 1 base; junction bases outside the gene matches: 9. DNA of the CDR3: TGTGCCAGCAGCTTAGTCAGCGGGGGGTCGGCCCGCACAGATACGCAGTATTTT. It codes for CASSLVSGGSARTDTQYF.

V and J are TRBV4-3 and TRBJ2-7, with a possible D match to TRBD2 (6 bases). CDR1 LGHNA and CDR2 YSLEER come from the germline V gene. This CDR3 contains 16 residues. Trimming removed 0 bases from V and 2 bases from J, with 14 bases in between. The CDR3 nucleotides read TGCGCCAGCAGCCAAGATCGGAGGGGAGGAACCTACGAGCAGTACTTC. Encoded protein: CASSQDRRGGTYEQYF.

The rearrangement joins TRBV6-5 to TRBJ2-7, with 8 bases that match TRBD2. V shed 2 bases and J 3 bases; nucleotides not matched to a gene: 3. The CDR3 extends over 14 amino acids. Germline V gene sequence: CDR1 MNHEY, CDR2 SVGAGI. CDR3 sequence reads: CASSYSRGGYEQYF. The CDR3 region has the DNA TGTGCCAGCAGTTACAGCCGGGGGGGCTACGAGCAGTACTTC.

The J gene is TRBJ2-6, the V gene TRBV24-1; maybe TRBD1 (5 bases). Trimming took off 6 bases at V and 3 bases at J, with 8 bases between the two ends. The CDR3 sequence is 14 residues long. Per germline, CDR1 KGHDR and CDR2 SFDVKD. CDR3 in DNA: TGTGCCACCAGTACCAGGGATGGGGCCAACGTCCTGACTTTC. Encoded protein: CATSTRDGANVLTF.

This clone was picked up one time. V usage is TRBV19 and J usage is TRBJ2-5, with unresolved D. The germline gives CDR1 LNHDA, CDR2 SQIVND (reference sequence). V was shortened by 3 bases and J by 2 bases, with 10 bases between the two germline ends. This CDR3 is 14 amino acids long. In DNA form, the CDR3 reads TGTGCCAGTAGTATTTTTGGGCTTCAAGAGACCCAGTACTTC. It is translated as CASSIFGLQETQYF.

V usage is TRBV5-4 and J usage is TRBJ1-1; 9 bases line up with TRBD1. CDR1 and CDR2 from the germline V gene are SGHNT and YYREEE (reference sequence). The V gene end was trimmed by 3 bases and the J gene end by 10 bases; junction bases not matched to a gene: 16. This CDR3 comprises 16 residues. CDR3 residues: CASSSGQGATGSGAFF. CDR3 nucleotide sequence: TGTGCCAGCAGCTCGGGACAGGGAGCGACGGGAAGCGGAGCTTTCTTT.